These 24 T cell receptor beta chains share one sample of origin, sequenced in a study of breast tumors, draining lymph nodes, adjacent tissues (dated by TCRdb to the mid-2010s). The axillary draining lymph nodes of breast cancer patients were the source of the lymph node samples. Library method: multiplex PCR. TCRdb names Illumina HiSeq 2000 as the instrument used. TCRdb reprocessing: public reads trimmed at Q25 with fastp, clones called with MiXCR, in-frame beta chains kept. Rows matching on CDR3 protein sequence are summarized as one entry with the most common DNA and genes. This sample gives about 230,000 distinct CDR3 sequences in total; approximately 30% of them show up just once. The ten largest account for over 1.1% of the sample. Input material: axillary lymph node tissue. Receptor source: a female donor with breast cancer. Some clones in this sample may be carry-over from other donors' samples.

For the CDR3, the DNA is TGTGCCAGCAGGCGGACTTCTGGAAACACCGGGGAGCTGTTTTTT. This gives the protein CASRRTSGNTGELFF. The J gene is TRBJ2-2, the V gene TRBV19, with D possibly matching TRBD2 (5 bases). The V and J ends lost 9 bases and 2 bases respectively, with 16 bases between them. The CDR3 is made up of 15 amino acids. Germline loops: CDR1 LNHDA, CDR2 SQIVND (reference sequence). Filled out from reference TRBV19 and TRBJ2-2, the complete variable domain reads DGGITQSPKYLFRKEGQNVTLSCEQNLNHDAMYWYRQDPGQGLRLIYYSQIVNDFQKGDIAEGYSVSREKKESFPLTVTSAQKNPTAFYLCASRRTSGNTGELFFGEGSRLTVL.

In this sample, this clonotype turned up many times. This sequence joins TRBV10-3 and TRBJ2-1; the D gene is possibly TRBD2 (6 bases). The germline CDR1 and CDR2 sequences are ENHRY and SYGVKD. Trimming took 8 bases from V and 5 from J, leaving 16 bases between them. The CDR3 spans 14 residues. The CDR3 DNA is TGTGCCATCGGAGGGGACCCCCGGAACAATGAGCAGTTCTTC. Protein: CAIGGDPRNNEQFF.

Worth noting for this clonotype: A read error may explain this, as a much larger clone is one base away. The chain links TRBV7-4 to TRBJ2-4; perhaps TRBD1 as D (5 bases). Between the trimmed V and J ends, which lost 0 bases and 8 bases, there was a span of 20 bases. Germline CDR1 reads SGHVT; CDR2 reads SQSDAQ. The CDR3 spans 17 residues. CDR3 in DNA: TGTGCCAGCAGCTTAGCGCAAAGGGGCCCGAAAAAAGACATTCAGTACTTC. Protein sequence: CASSLAQRGPKKDIQYF.

This clonotype was observed at least ten times. V gene TRBV28 combines with J gene TRBJ2-2, with D perhaps matching TRBD1 or TRBD2 (5 bases each). Germline V lookup: CDR1 MDHEN, CDR2 SYDVKM. V was cut by 10 bases and J by 7 bases, with 22 bases left in between. The CDR3 sequence is 15 residues long. CDR3 DNA: TGTGCCATCAACCTCGGGGCGGCGGAAAGCGGGGAGCTGTTTTTT. Translating gives CAINLGAAESGELFF.

This clonotype was recorded many times. The chain combines TRBV12-5 with TRBJ2-5, with 8 bases that match TRBD2. Germline CDR1 is LGHNT and CDR2 is FRNRAP. CDR3 length: 17 residues. J gave up 2 bases and V 2 bases, and 10 bases lay outside the gene matches. The CDR3 loop is CASGLPTGTRRQETQYF. CDR3 coding DNA: TGTGCTAGTGGTTTGCCCACCGGGACTAGACGGCAAGAGACCCAGTACTTC.

The V call is TRBV19, the J call TRBJ2-2; no reliable D call. This CDR3 comprises 15 residues. Germline loops: CDR1 LNHDA, CDR2 SQIVND (reference sequence). V lost 1 base, J lost 11 bases, and 17 bases lay in between. CDR3 protein: CASSIVTFGIGELFF. In nucleotides, the CDR3 is TGTGCCAGTAGTATAGTTACCTTTGGGATCGGCGAGCTGTTTTTT. Full variable domain (remainder filled in from reference TRBV19 and TRBJ2-2): DGGITQSPKYLFRKEGQNVTLSCEQNLNHDAMYWYRQDPGQGLRLIYYSQIVNDFQKGDIAEGYSVSREKKESFPLTVTSAQKNPTAFYLCASSIVTFGIGELFFGEGSRLTVL.

Ten or more counts support this clonotype. The chain employs TRBV11-2 and TRBJ2-5, with D perhaps matching TRBD1 (6 bases). Germline assignment: CDR1 SGHAT and CDR2 FQNNGV. Trimming cost V 5 bases and J 2 bases, with 12 bases left between them. There are 14 residues in the CDR3. CDR3 sequence (DNA): TGTGCCAGCAGCAAACGGACAGTTCAAGAGACCCAGTACTTC. Translating gives CASSKRTVQETQYF.

The chain links TRBV29-1 to TRBJ2-1; TRBD2 aligns across 7 bases. The germline CDR1 and CDR2 sequences are SQVTM and ANQGSEA. V shed 4 bases and J 9 bases; nucleotides not matched to a gene: 9. CDR3 length equals 13 residues. The CDR3 loop reads CSVVAGVSFEQFF. The DNA for the CDR3 is TGCAGCGTTGTGGCGGGAGTATCATTTGAGCAGTTCTTC.

This clonotype has ten or more counts. This chain uses TRBV9 with TRBJ2-1; D gene uncertain. Germline CDR1 and CDR2: SGDLS and YYNGEE. The CDR3 spans 15 residues. V shed 3 bases and J shed 9 bases, with 19 bases lying between them. The CDR3 spells CASSAPGSAAREQFF. The CDR3 nucleotides are TGTGCCAGCAGCGCTCCAGGTTCTGCTGCCCGTGAGCAGTTCTTC.

Many counts were recorded for this clonotype. The CDR3 coding sequence is TGCGCCAGCAGCCAAGGCGGGTTCGGGACAGGTCTAAAGGAGCAGTACTTC. Protein: CASSQGGFGTGLKEQYF. J is TRBJ2-7 and V is TRBV4-1; 8 bases line up with TRBD1. From germline, CDR1 is MGHRA and CDR2 YSYEKL. V dropped 1 base and J dropped 7; count of bases not matched to a gene: 15. This CDR3 has 17 residues.

This clonotype was counted at least ten times. CDR3 sequence reads: CASSYSMGDHAKSNQPQHF. The CDR3 coding sequence is TGTGCCAGCAGTTACAGTATGGGGGACCATGCCAAAAGCAATCAGCCCCAGCATTTT. The chain has TRBV6-2 or TRBV6-3 and TRBJ1-5; perhaps TRBD1 as D (5 bases). Germline loops: CDR1 MNHEY, CDR2 SVGEGT. CDR3 size: 19 residues. Trimming removed 2 bases at V and 1 base at J, with 21 bases between.

This clonotype is judged medium-sized. The V gene is TRBV11-2, the J gene TRBJ1-4, with D hard to call. V shed 2 bases and J shed 2 bases, with 9 bases lying between them. There are 15 residues in the CDR3. Per germline, CDR1 SGHAT and CDR2 FQNNGV. For the CDR3, the DNA is TGTGCCAGCAGCTTATGGGGAGGGACTAATGAAAAACTGTTTTTT. Translated: CASSLWGGTNEKLFF.

This clonotype has a count of ten or more. The chain is built from TRBV19 and TRBJ2-7, with D perhaps matching TRBD1 (6 bases). The CDR3 spans 11 residues. V was cut by 5 bases and J by 8 bases, with 10 bases left in between. Germline assignment: CDR1 LNHDA and CDR2 SQIVND (reference sequence). CDR3 nucleotide sequence: TGTGCCAGTAGTGAAGGGGGTCAGCAGTACTTC. This translates into CASSEGGQQYF.

This clonotype has at least ten counts. The chain is built from TRBV7-2 and TRBJ1-3, with TRBD1 matching over 8 bases. Per germline, CDR1 SGHTA and CDR2 FQGNSA. The CDR3 sequence is 18 residues long. Trimming cost V 0 bases and J 2 bases; bases outside gene matches: 9. The CDR3 sequence is CASSLAGGQGATGNTIYF. The CDR3 DNA reads TGTGCCAGCAGCTTAGCGGGGGGGCAGGGGGCTACTGGAAACACCATATATTTT.

In its sample, this clonotype was seen many times. V and J are TRBV12-3 or TRBV12-4 and TRBJ2-7; 15 nucleotides agree with TRBD2. This CDR3 comprises 19 residues. Germline trimming cut 2 bases from V and 6 bases from J; bases unmatched to any gene: 14. CDR3 nucleotides: TGTGCCAGCAGTTTACGGACTAGCGGGAGGGCCAGAACCTCTACCGAGCAGTACTTC. Protein product: CASSLRTSGRARTSTEQYF.

V gene TRBV12-3 or TRBV12-4 combines with J gene TRBJ2-3, with D possibly TRBD2 on 5 matching bases. The CDR3 loop spans 15 amino acids. Trimming left V 3 bases short and J 0 bases short, with 10 bases between. The chain's CDR3 is CASSLRAESTDTQYF. Here the CDR3 DNA reads TGTGCCAGCAGTTTGAGGGCAGAGAGCACAGATACGCAGTATTTT.

V gene TRBV7-9 combines with J gene TRBJ2-3, with D unclear. Germline V CDR1 and CDR2: SEHNR, FQNEAQ (reference sequence). With 2 bases removed from V and 6 bases from J, the gap between germline ends came to 12 bases. CDR3 length: 14 residues. CDR3: CASSLLLGADTQYF. The CDR3 nucleotides are TGTGCCAGCAGCTTACTTCTAGGCGCGGATACGCAGTATTTT.

This chain uses TRBV18 with TRBJ2-3; D possibly corresponds to TRBD1 (6 bases). V lost 6 bases to trimming and J lost 6 bases, with 16 bases between them. The CDR3 has 14 residues. CDR1 and CDR2 (germline): KGHSH, LQKENI. CDR3 amino acids: CASSTTRGSDTQYF. The CDR3 DNA reads TGTGCCAGCTCGACGACCAGGGGTTCTGATACGCAGTATTTT.

This clonotype was seen at least ten times. The chain recombines TRBV6-2 or TRBV6-3 with TRBJ1-2; 7 nucleotides match TRBD1. The junction had 7 bases not matched to a gene; V was cut back by 5 bases and J by 4 bases. This CDR3 is built from 14 residues. The germline V gene encodes CDR1 MNHEY and CDR2 SVGEGT. The CDR3 sequence: CASSELGQLYGYTF. CDR3 coding DNA: TGTGCCAGCAGTGAACTGGGACAGCTCTATGGCTACACCTTC.

This clonotype was observed at least ten times. The chain is built from TRBV7-2 and TRBJ2-5; D is possibly TRBD1 (6 bases). The V gene lost 2 bases and the J gene lost 5 bases, with 15 bases spanning the gap. Germline values: CDR1 SGHTA, CDR2 FQGNSA. The CDR3 is made up of 15 amino acids. Here the CDR3 reads CASSLTTGPGETQYF. CDR3 nucleotide sequence: TGTGCCAGCAGCTTAACGACAGGTCCGGGGGAGACCCAGTACTTC.

This clonotype came up many times. The V gene is TRBV24-1, the J gene TRBJ2-6; TRBD1 might be the D (6 bases). The CDR3 runs to 17 residues. In germline, CDR1 is KGHDR, CDR2 SFDVKD. V was trimmed by 3 bases and J by 0 bases, leaving 11 bases between them. The CDR3 DNA sequence: TGTGCCACCAGTGATCTGACAGGCCCCTCTGGGGCCAACGTCCTGACTTTC. Translation: CATSDLTGPSGANVLTF.

The J gene is TRBJ1-6, the V gene TRBV29-1, with 7 positions matching TRBD1. Germline trimming cut 4 bases from V and 6 bases from J; bases unmatched to any gene: 12. This CDR3 has 16 residues. Per germline, CDR1 SQVTM and CDR2 ANQGSEA. This CDR3 is CSVVNTGVVGNSPLHF. As DNA, the CDR3 is TGCAGCGTTGTAAATACAGGGGTCGTGGGTAATTCACCCCTCCACTTT.

This clonotype was picked up a small number of times. A much bigger clone sits one base away, suggesting this may be a read error. This chain uses TRBV11-1 with TRBJ2-7; TRBD2 might be the D (5 bases). The germline V gene has CDR1 SGHAT and CDR2 FQDESV (reference sequence). There are 17 residues in the CDR3. The V gene lost 2 bases and the J gene lost 1 base, with 18 bases spanning the gap. The CDR3 nucleotides read TGTGCCAGCAGCTTATCCGTGACTACCGGGCGGTCCTACGAGCAGTACTTC. Its translation is CASSLSVTTGRSYEQYF.

The chain combines TRBV25-1 with TRBJ2-3; 14 bases agree with TRBD2. CDR3 length: 19 amino acids. CDR1 is MGHDK, CDR2 SYGVNS, per germline. The J segment lost 0 bases and the V segment lost 6 bases, leaving 11 bases of the junction unmatched. The CDR3 DNA sequence: TGTGCCAGCAGCCCCGGGACTAGCGGGAGAACCCCTAGCACAGATACGCAGTATTTT. Encoded protein: CASSPGTSGRTPSTDTQYF.